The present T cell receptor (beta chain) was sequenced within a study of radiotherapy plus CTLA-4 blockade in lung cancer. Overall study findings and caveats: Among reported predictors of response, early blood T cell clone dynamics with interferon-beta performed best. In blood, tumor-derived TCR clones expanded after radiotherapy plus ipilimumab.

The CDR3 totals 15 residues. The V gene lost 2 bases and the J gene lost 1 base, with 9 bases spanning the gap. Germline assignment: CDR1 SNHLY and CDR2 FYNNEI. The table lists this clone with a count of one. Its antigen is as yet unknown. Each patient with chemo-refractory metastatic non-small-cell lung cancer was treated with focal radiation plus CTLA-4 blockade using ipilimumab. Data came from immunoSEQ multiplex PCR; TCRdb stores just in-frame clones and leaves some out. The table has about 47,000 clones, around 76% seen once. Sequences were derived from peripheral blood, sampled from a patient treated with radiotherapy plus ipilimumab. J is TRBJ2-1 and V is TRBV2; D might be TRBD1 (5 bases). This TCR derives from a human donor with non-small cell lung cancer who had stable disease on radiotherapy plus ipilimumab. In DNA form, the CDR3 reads TGTGCCAGCAGTGAAAGCCCAGGGTCCTACAATGAGCAGTTCTTC. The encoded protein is CASSESPGSYNEQFF.